The clone carrying this T cell receptor beta chain was picked up a small number of times. The germline V gene has CDR1 SGHNT and CDR2 YYREEE (reference sequence). V shed 4 bases and J 3 bases; nucleotides not matched to a gene: 8. CDR3 length: 15 amino acids. The data originate from a study of T-cell memory formation after mild COVID-19. TCRdb used MiXCR to reprocess the 5' RACE reads, holding one entry per CDR3 protein. The data show about half a million distinct CDR3 sequences, with 15% to 20% seen just once and roughly 12% held by the top ten. The sequencing sample was made of PBMCs or a T cell subset sorted from them (not recorded which). The TCR comes from an adult woman who had mild COVID-19 (a few samples of this study predate the infection). Cell type and time point are not known. The V gene is TRBV5-4, the J gene TRBJ2-7; TRBD2 matches 9 bases. CDR3 loop: CASSPLSGGHYEQYF. DNA for the CDR3: TGTGCCAGCAGCCCGCTAAGCGGGGGGCACTACGAGCAGTACTTC.